This T cell receptor beta chain is from a study of T cells in pancreatic ductal adenocarcinoma. The study, taken as a whole, reports: Comparisons of tumor and blood clonality may show falsely lower tumor diversity. The resected cohort was biased toward the minority with early-stage disease.

With respect to this clone: Its antigen remains unidentified.

Surgery without prior neoadjuvant therapy was the treatment of the selected pancreatic ductal adenocarcinoma patients. Profiled with immunoSEQ multiplex PCR; TCRdb holds only in-frame clones, not every one. The data contain about 11,000 clones, more than 80% of them singletons. Sequencing was done on a sample of PBMCs. The receptor's source is a human donor with pancreatic ductal adenocarcinoma.

The CDR3 nucleotides are TGTGCCAGCCGACCTGGACTAGCGGGAGATACGCAGTATTTT. Protein: CASRPGLAGDTQYF. The rearrangement joins TRBV7-6 to TRBJ2-3; TRBD2 matches at 11 bases. V gave up 8 bases and J gave up 5 bases; unmatched junction bases: 6. This CDR3 has 14 residues. Germline V gene lookup returns CDR1 SGHVS and CDR2 FNYEAQ.